The sequence of this T cell receptor beta chain was determined in a study of beta chain features in type 1 diabetes. General study findings and limits: There was a moderate but significant shortening of TCRB CDR3s in all four CD4+ subsets of Type 1 diabetes patients.

Sorting gave populations that all exceeded 95% purity. This clone occurred a few times. The target antigen is unknown. Expressed TCRB transcripts were sequenced, since all the RNA that had been isolated was reverse transcribed. Measured with immunoSEQ multiplex PCR; TCRdb has only the in-frame clones, and not every one. This sample has 350,000 to 450,000 clones; approximately 15% occur once, and the top ten carry roughly 0.033%. This TCR was recovered from a man aged 25-45 years in good health. The source material was naive CD4+ T cells from blood.

The CDR3 is CASSVYGADTQYF. CDR3 sequence (DNA): TGTGCCAGCAGCGTTTATGGAGCAGATACGCAGTATTTT. The rearrangement links TRBV14 to TRBJ2-3; D unclear. CDR3 length: 13 residues. The germline CDR1 and CDR2 sequences are SGHDN and FVKESK. V was clipped by 5 bases and J by 4 bases, with 10 bases between them.